This T cell receptor (beta chain) stems from a study of blood T cells in healthy people across ages. Trimming left V 7 bases short and J 3 bases short, with 16 bases between. This CDR3 is built from 15 residues. CDR1 is MNHNS and CDR2 is SASEGT in the germline V gene. Note on this clonotype: What it binds is not known.

Study-level points and caveats: Per million T cells, TCR beta diversity dropped about linearly as age rose.

Isolation per sample recovered at least 6.5 million PBMCs. Alongside a J-beta primer mix, a sample-barcoded 5' primer served in a second PCR lasting roughly 7 to 11 cycles. MiXCR was run by TCRdb on the 5' RACE reads, yielding one entry per CDR3 protein. Of 980,000 or so distinct CDR3 sequences listed, around 48% are singletons. V gene TRBV6-1 combines with J gene TRBJ1-5; D is ambiguous. Sequencing used blood. The receptor was derived from a man aged 30-40 years in good health. The CDR3 nucleotides are TGTGCCAGCAATAAACGTCAGCTACACAATCAGCCCCAGCATTTT. It translates to CASNKRQLHNQPQHF.